This T cell receptor (beta chain) was observed in a study of regulatory T cells in long-lasting Graves disease listed by TCRdb under 2021. With respect to the entire study: Patients with newly diagnosed Graves' disease had been on antithyroid drugs for under 3 months. A total of roughly 33 samples underwent TCR sequencing: approximately 13 from persistent and 20 from newly diagnosed Graves' disease patients. Peripheral blood TCR sequencing and RNA sequencing compared persistent Graves' disease patients with newly diagnosed Graves' disease patients. The study was conducted in China and was registered as a clinical trial. The full study reports these points: Compared with newly diagnosed patients, patients with persistent Graves' disease had lower TCR Shannon entropy and fewer highly expanded clones, which suggests clonal expansion. The small sample size was acknowledged by the authors as a limitation that may reduce accuracy. TRBV28, TRBJ1-2 and TRBJ2-5 were preferentially used in persistent disease, while TRBV20-1 and TRBJ2-1 were favored in newly diagnosed disease. Sequencing and analysis were limited to the TCR beta chain. More public clonotypes were shared among persistent patients (under 3,000) than among newly diagnosed patients (under 1,000). Because the primary lesion, thyroid tissue, could not be accessed, the study looked at peripheral blood alone.

The time point label corresponds to: newly diagnosed GD, antithyroid drugs for less than 3 months. For both TCR sequencing and RNA sequencing, RNA was extracted from PBMCs in TRIzol. The diagnosis of Graves' disease was made according to American Thyroid Association guidelines. The patients came from an endocrinology department in Xi'an, China. Each patient gave about 10 milliliters of peripheral blood, collected in an EDTA anticoagulant tube. Ficoll Paque Plus density gradient separation was used to isolate PBMCs, and no further T cell sorting was performed. An Agilent 2100 Bioanalyzer and agarose gel were used to check RNA quality, while a NanoDrop 2000 measured RNA concentration. Trimming at the junction amounts to 3 bases on V and 10 bases on J, and the germline ends lie 10 bases apart. The CDR3 sequence holds 12 residues, the cysteine and phenylalanine included. Of all the DNA, just the CDR3 is kept, 36 bases in frame from base 1. The germline V gene supplies CDR1 ENHRY and CDR2 SYGVKD.

Receptors were amplified or captured by multiplex PCR. The sample was run on an Illumina HiSeq 4000. To build TCR beta libraries, CDR3 regions were amplified by Arm-PCR using iRepertoire HTBI primers. PCR products were gel purified before sequencing. In the paper's pipeline: Gene usage analysis of CDR3 amino acid clonotypes used the 62 TRBV and around 14 TRBJ segments found across samples. Filtered high-quality paired reads were merged into contigs using COPE and FqMerger. BLAST was used to align contigs to the IMGT TRBV, TRBD and TRBJ reference genes, and CDR3 was defined following IMGT. Clonotypes above 0.1% frequency were classified as highly expanded clones. Repertoire diversity was measured by Shannon entropy, and V-J evenness by the Gini coefficient. Public clonotypes were defined as clonotypes shared by more than one individual. TCRdb handled the public reads itself, with Q25 trimming in fastp and clone calling in MiXCR, and kept productive beta chains. Every entry covers one CDR3 protein and lists the most common genes and DNA from its rows. TCRdb's processing, not the authors', yielded these V and J calls. Across this sample there are about half a million distinct CDR3 sequences, with 12% seen only once. The ten largest clones represent roughly 8.9% of the sample.

Turning to this clonotype: This receptor's antigen is unknown. No much larger clone exists at a distance of one base, and base qualities are not known.

In addition, the sample was reused for a study of T cells in Graves' hyperthyroidism and ophthalmopathy. As the second paper documents: Stable Graves' hyperthyroidism was defined as no progression to ophthalmopathy during 18 months of follow-up. Hyperthyroidism patients were aged 18 to 65 years and newly diagnosed, with disease duration of less than 2 months. Exclusion was applied to patients with uncontrolled infections, other autoimmune diseases, pregnancy or lactation. Clinical symptoms, serum thyroxine and TRAb, thyroid ultrasound, and orbital computed tomography formed the basis for the diagnoses. The TCR CDR3 was subjected to a first round of RT-PCR using the HTBI primer set and the Qiagen OneStep RT-PCR kit. Most expanded thyroid clonotypes (frequency above 0.001) were also detected in blood, a finding suggesting that blood repertoires may reflect thyroid immune responses. In cross-validation, a model built on a 13 V-J signature told ophthalmopathy apart from stable hyperthyroidism with about 90% sensitivity and about 81% specificity, and in testing the same model reached 80%/75%. In validation, the model predicted progression to ophthalmopathy with roughly 66% sensitivity and 72% to 85% specificity, a median of about six months before onset. To identify TCR V-J signatures that set the groups apart, the researchers used a discovery cohort of approximately 98 patients, made up of fewer than 50 with Graves' ophthalmopathy and 55 to 65 with stable Graves' hyperthyroidism. Whether ophthalmopathy could be predicted prospectively was tested in an independent validation cohort made up of 18 hyperthyroidism patients plus 17 patients who later progressed to ophthalmopathy. The roughly 90 discovery patients were divided at random into training and test sets in a 7:3 ratio. The study also compared thyroid tissue and blood T-cell repertoires from over 5 Graves' hyperthyroidism patients. Following sampling, methimazole starting at 30 mg daily was given to hyperthyroidism patients, and high-dose intravenous methylprednisolone was given to ophthalmopathy patients. Libraries were constructed in a second round of multiplex PCR, after which size selection and purification were carried out. Libraries were sequenced paired-end with 100 bp reads on an Illumina HiSeq2000. Raw data were processed with SOAPnuke, discarding reads with adapters, uncalled bases, mean Phred below 15, or no exact constant-primer or identifier match. High-quality paired reads were merged using COPE v1.2.5, and each unique nucleotide sequence was defined as a clonotype. MiTCR v1.1 was used to align the clonotypes against IMGT TRBV, TRBD and TRBJ reference segments. Only V-J combinations with frequency above 0.0001, covering about 99% of repertoires, were analysed. The TCS score was defined as the ratio of F50 (clonal expansion) to E x V (chaos), calculated using BLOSUM62-based TCRdist between CDR3 peptides within each V-J. Welch's t-statistics and random forest reduced around 510 V-J features to about 13, which were used in a naive Bayes classifier (R e1071). Sample size was not statistically predetermined, and blinding of investigators to group allocation was not performed. According to the paper, TCR Vbeta CDR3 sequencing was carried out on over 130 peripheral blood samples, which came from under 50 ophthalmopathy, around 75 hyperthyroidism and roughly 17 progressor patients.

The rearrangement joined TRBV10-3 to TRBJ2-1; no D gene is confidently identified. The source is a woman aged 25-40 years with Graves disease. Donor details come from another sample of the same person, matched by shared clones. The specimen was peripheral blood mononuclear cells (PBMCs), collected at new diagnosis, from a patient treated with antithyroid drugs. The CDR3 protein sequence reads: CAISDSYGEQFF. The DNA sequence is given as TGTGCCATCAGTGATAGTTATGGGGAGCAGTTCTTC.